Detailed here is one T cell receptor (beta chain). Its cognate antigen is unknown. The sample comes from a study of T cell responses to AZD1222 COVID-19 vaccine. Study results and caveats: Mapped onto spike, vaccine-associated CD4 TCRs spanned it and were dominant at 160-218 and 743-854. Repertoire sampling happened only post peak T cell response.

Here immunoSEQ multiplex PCR was the method, and the copy in TCRdb shows in-frame clones only, minus some. The profile shows about 120,000 clones, 86% of them singletons. Germline-derived CDR1 and CDR2 are SGHTA and FQGNSA. Unmatched junction bases numbered 4, after V lost 3 bases and J lost 2 bases. CDR3 length: 15 residues. V gene TRBV7-2 combines with J gene TRBJ2-3, with 8 nucleotides matching TRBD1. The TCR was taken from an adult who received the AZD1222 COVID-19 vaccine. This specimen was peripheral blood, taken 28 days after the second AZD1222 dose. The CDR3, as DNA: TGTGCCAGCAGCTTGGGACAGGTGGACACAGATACGCAGTATTTT. The encoded protein is CASSLGQVDTDTQYF.